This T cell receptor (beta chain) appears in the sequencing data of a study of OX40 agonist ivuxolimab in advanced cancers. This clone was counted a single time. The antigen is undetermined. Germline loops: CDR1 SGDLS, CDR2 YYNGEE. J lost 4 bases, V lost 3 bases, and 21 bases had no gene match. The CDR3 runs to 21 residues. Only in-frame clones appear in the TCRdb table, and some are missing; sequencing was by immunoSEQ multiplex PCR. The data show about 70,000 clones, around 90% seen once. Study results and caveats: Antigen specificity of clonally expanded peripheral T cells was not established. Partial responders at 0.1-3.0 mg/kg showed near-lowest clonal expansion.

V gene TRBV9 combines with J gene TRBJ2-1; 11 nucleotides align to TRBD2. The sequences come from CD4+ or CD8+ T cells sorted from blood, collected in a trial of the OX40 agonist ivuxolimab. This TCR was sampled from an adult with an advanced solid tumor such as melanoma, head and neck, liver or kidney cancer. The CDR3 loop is CASSGQGTSGFSNLDYNEQFF. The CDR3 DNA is TGTGCCAGCAGCGGGCAGGGGACTAGCGGCTTTTCAAATCTCGATTACAATGAGCAGTTCTTC.